The clone carrying this T cell receptor beta chain was detected only once. This entry is derived from a study of shared clonotypes between healthy human individuals. Libraries were prepared by immunoSEQ multiplex PCR; TCRdb keeps only in-frame clonotypes and omits some of them. The table has over 1.4 million clones, 96% seen once; the top ten hold roughly 1.2%. Splitting of CD4+ cells produced CD45RA+ naive and CD45RA-negative memory subsets. The material sequenced was naive CD4+ T cells sorted from blood. Subset defined: CD45RA+ positively selected. The receptor was derived from a man younger than 40 in good health.

Written as DNA, the CDR3 is TGTGCCAGCAGTTCCTTTTACAATGAGCAGTTCTTC. Protein product: CASSSFYNEQFF. This chain uses TRBV27 with TRBJ2-1; D is undetermined. The V and J ends lost 4 bases and 4 bases respectively, with 5 bases between them. Per the germline V gene, CDR1 is MNHEY and CDR2 is SMNVEV (reference sequence). This CDR3 has 12 residues.